What follows are 9 T cell receptor beta chains derived from one specimen sequenced in a study of glioma-infiltrating T cells. Using RNA template, CDR3s of TCR alpha and beta were amplified with iRepertoire arm-PCR. TCRdb redid the calling of the multiplex PCR reads with MiXCR, one entry per CDR3 protein. Of roughly 130,000 distinct CDR3 sequences in the sample, under 25% were seen once. Specimen: glioma tissue, nonneoplastic brain tissue, or PBMCs (not recorded which). All receptors come from a human donor with low-grade glioma or glioblastoma, undergoing nonglioma brain surgery, or in good health (not recorded which).

As regards this clonotype: A much larger clone lies one base from this, so it may be a read error. The rearrangement joins TRBV6-1 to TRBJ2-3; a possible D gene is TRBD1 (6 bases). The J call may not be correct, given that the DNA end is closer to TRBJ1-5. Germline-derived CDR1 and CDR2 are MNHNS and SASEGT. The length of the CDR3 is 14 residues. The chain's CDR3 is CASTQGGGPDTQHF. The CDR3 DNA sequence: TGTGCCAGCACCCAAGGAGGGGGGCCAGATACGCAGCATTTT.

This chain links TRBV19 with TRBJ2-5; TRBD1 matches at 8 bases. Germline-derived CDR1 and CDR2 are LNHDA and SQIVND (reference sequence). The CDR3 is 14 amino acids. J gave up 5 bases and V 5 bases, and 7 bases lay outside the gene matches. CDR3 nucleotides: TGTGCCAGTAGTCCCAGGGGGCCGAGGGAGACCCAGTACTTC. Translation: CASSPRGPRETQYF.

This clonotype was observed many times. The CDR3 DNA reads as TGCGCCAGCAGCGGGGTCGAGACCCAGTACTTC. It specifies CASSGVETQYF. J is TRBJ2-5 and V is TRBV10-2, with a possible D match to TRBD2 (5 bases). The length of the CDR3 is 11 residues. Between the trimmed V and J ends, which lost 6 bases and 5 bases, there was a span of 7 bases. Germline assignment: CDR1 WSHSY and CDR2 SAAADI.

A word on this clonotype: A much larger clonotype is one base distant, so this may be a read error. The rearrangement joins TRBV20-1 to TRBJ2-5; D tentatively fits TRBD1 or TRBD2 (5 bases each). The DNA end is a closer match to TRBJ2-7, so the J assignment may be wrong. This CDR3 comprises 13 residues. Germline lookup yields CDR1 DFQATT and CDR2 SNEGSKA (reference sequence). CDR3 DNA sequence: TGCAGTGCTAGGGGGACCGGAGGCCACGAGCAGTACTTC. Protein product: CSARGTGGHEQYF.

This clonotype showed up just a few times. The gene calls are TRBV11-2 and TRBJ2-7; TRBD1 is a possible D gene (6 bases). Between the trimmed V and J ends, which lost 5 bases and 2 bases, there was a span of 10 bases. The CDR3 contains 13 residues. Germline CDR1 is SGHAT and CDR2 is FQNNGV. In DNA form, the CDR3 reads TGTGCCAGCAGCCTACGGACAGCCTACGAGCAGTACGTC. Protein: CASSLRTAYEQYV.

In its sample, this clonotype was seen many times. This chain links TRBV6-1 with TRBJ1-5; no firm D call. The germline gives CDR1 MNHNS, CDR2 SASEGT. This CDR3 is 14 amino acids long. V was shortened by 7 bases and J by 3 bases, with 13 bases between the two germline ends. For the CDR3, the DNA is TGTGCCAGCACCCCCATAGGGTACAATCAGCCCCAGCATTTT. Residues: CASTPIGYNQPQHF.

This clonotype is categorized as medium-sized (0.01 to 0.1%). The chain has TRBV29-1 and TRBJ2-3; tentatively, D is TRBD1 (5 bases). The CDR3 runs 11 residues. Trimming pared 7 bases from V and 6 bases from J, leaving 11 bases between. In germline, CDR1 is SQVTM, CDR2 ANQGSEA. CDR3 loop: CSGRTSDTQYF. In nucleotides, the CDR3 is TGCAGCGGGCGGACATCCGATACGCAGTATTTT.

This clonotype has a count of ten or more. The chain is built from TRBV20-1 and TRBJ2-1, with a weak D call TRBD2 (5 bases). Germline V CDR1 and CDR2: DFQATT, SNEGSKA (reference sequence). The CDR3 is made up of 10 amino acids. The CDR3 here is CASWSSEQFF. DNA of the CDR3: TGCGCTAGCTGGAGCAGTGAGCAGTTCTTC.

The sample holds a few counts of this clonotype. This chain's CDR3 is CASSPGSNFYEQYV. The CDR3 DNA reads TGTGCCAGCAGCCCCGGGTCAAACTTCTACGAGCAGTACGTC. The chain couples TRBV7-2 to TRBJ2-7; D not resolved. Between the trimmed V and J ends, which lost 5 bases and 3 bases, there was a span of 14 bases. The CDR3 covers 14 residues. The germline CDR1 and CDR2 sequences are SGHTA and FQGNSA.